Below, 12 T cell receptor beta chains from the same sample are listed, as sequenced in a study of blood T cells in healthy people across ages. PCR was performed a second time for about 7 to 12 cycles using a sample-barcoded 5' primer and a J-beta primer mix. TCRdb re-derived calls from the 5' RACE reads in MiXCR, one entry per CDR3 protein. This sample has hundreds of thousands of distinct CDR3 sequences, with about a quarter found just once. These data also formed part of another study, on T cells of mothers and their children.

Material: blood. These receptors all come from a boy between 2 and 10 years old in good health.

This clonotype was seen more than once but under ten times. CDR3 loop: CATSRDGTQYF. The CDR3 bases are TGTGCCACCAGCAGAGATGGGACGCAGTATTTT. The chain couples TRBV15 to TRBJ2-3; D gene ambiguous. The CDR3 is 11 amino acids. The V and J ends lost 0 bases and 9 bases respectively, with 4 bases between them. Per germline, CDR1 LNHNV and CDR2 YYDKDF (reference sequence). The variable domain in full, with the rest retrieved from reference TRBV15 and TRBJ2-3, is DAMVIQNPRYQVTQFGKPVTLSCSQTLNHNVMYWYQQKSSQAPKLLFHYYDKDFNNEADTPDNFQSRRPNTSFCFLDIRSPGLGDTAMYLCATSRDGTQYFGPGTRLTVL.

The chain is built from TRBV24-1 and TRBJ2-3, with D perhaps matching TRBD1 or TRBD2 (5 bases each). V shed 0 bases and J shed 4 bases, with 16 bases lying between them. The CDR3 is 17 residues long. CDR1 KGHDR and CDR2 SFDVKD come from the germline V gene. The chain's CDR3 is CATSDLGPGPSADTQYF. CDR3 sequence (DNA): TGTGCCACCAGTGATTTGGGACCGGGGCCTTCGGCAGATACGCAGTATTTT.

The table lists this clonotype with a few counts. This CDR3 is missing its conserved last phenylalanine or tryptophan, likely due to a read error. V gene TRBV5-1 combines with J gene TRBJ1-4; a possible D gene is TRBD1 (5 bases). The germline V gene has CDR1 SGHRS and CDR2 YFSETQ. CDR3 size: 11 residues. V was clipped by 5 bases and J by 8 bases, with 7 bases between them. CDR3 bases: TGCGCCAGCAGTAGGGGAGAAAAACTGTTTTCT. Residues: CASSRGEKLFS.

This clonotype was found a few times. The chain joins TRBV12-3 or TRBV12-4 to TRBJ1-4, with a possible D match to TRBD1 (6 bases). The CDR3 has 14 residues. V dropped 7 bases and J dropped 1 base, with 10 bases sitting between them. CDR3 nucleotides: TGTGCCAGCACCCTGACAGGAACTAATGAAAAACTGTTTTTT. Translation: CASTLTGTNEKLFF.

This chain joins TRBV5-1 and TRBJ1-1, with 8 bases lining up with TRBD1. CDR3 length equals 17 residues. Germline loops: CDR1 SGHRS, CDR2 YFSETQ. V shed 0 bases and J 3 bases; nucleotides not matched to a gene: 10. CDR3 DNA: TGCGCCAGCAGCTTGGTGGCAGGGGGCGGGAAGGACACTGAAGCTTTCTTT. It translates to CASSLVAGGGKDTEAFF.

In this sample, this clonotype turned up a few times. The rearrangement joins TRBV4-3 to TRBJ2-5; no definite D call. Germline values: CDR1 LGHNA, CDR2 YSLEER. CDR3 length: 17 residues. The V end was cut by 0 bases, the J end by 5 bases, with 19 bases between. The DNA of the CDR3 is TGCGCCAGCAGCCAAGATCCGCGTGTGAGAGAGCTGGAGACCCAGTACTTC. It codes for CASSQDPRVRELETQYF.

The chain links TRBV7-2 to TRBJ2-3; D not certain. The germline V gene has CDR1 SGHTA and CDR2 FQGNSA. CDR3 size: 14 residues. Trimming pared 3 bases from V and 5 bases from J, leaving 12 bases between. The DNA of the CDR3 is TGTGCCAGCAGCTTTACCCCTGGGAAAGATACGCAGTATTTT. Its translation: CASSFTPGKDTQYF.

The chain links TRBV6-4 to TRBJ2-5; D not certain. Gene TRBJ2-1 matches the end of the DNA better, so the J call may be wrong. The CDR3 runs to 15 residues. From germline, CDR1 is MRHNA and CDR2 SNTAGT. The CDR3 DNA reads as TGTGCCAGCAGTGCAGAATTGTCTGGCTACAATGAGCAGTTCTTC. It is translated as CASSAELSGYNEQFF.

The J gene is TRBJ2-3, the V gene TRBV6-6; no firm D call. V was cut by 0 bases and J by 6 bases, with 10 bases left in between. The CDR3 is 14 amino acids. Germline CDR1 reads MNHNY; CDR2 reads SVGAGI (reference sequence). CDR3 amino acids: CASSYSVTSDTQYF. CDR3 in DNA: TGTGCCAGCAGTTACTCCGTTACCTCGGATACGCAGTATTTT.

V is TRBV29-1 and J is TRBJ2-7, with D perhaps matching TRBD1 (6 bases). The J call is doubtful: the DNA matches TRBJ2-1 better. Looked up from germline, CDR1 is SQVTM and CDR2 is ANQGSEA. The CDR3 totals 13 residues. The CDR3 coding sequence is TGCAGCGTTGTTTTGCAGGGGCCCAATGAGCAGTTCTTC. Protein product: CSVVLQGPNEQFF.

This clonotype was seen at least ten times. The DNA for the CDR3 is TGTGCCAGCAGTTCACCCCGGGACACCCAGACCCAGTACTTC. Translation: CASSSPRDTQTQYF. The V gene is TRBV7-2, the J gene TRBJ2-5; a weak D match, TRBD1 (6 bases). Germline V gene lookup returns CDR1 SGHTA and CDR2 FQGNSA. Trimming cost V 6 bases and J 6 bases, with 17 bases left between them. This CDR3 is built from 14 residues.

This clonotype was counted a few times. The chain has TRBV5-1 and TRBJ2-2; 7 positions agree with TRBD1. This CDR3 has 16 amino acids. V shed 2 bases, J shed 4 bases, and the junction held 8 bases outside the gene matches. In germline, CDR1 is SGHRS, CDR2 YFSETQ. CDR3 DNA: TGCGCCAGCAGCTTAGTACGGGGACAGACCACCGGGGAGCTGTTTTTT. This gives the protein CASSLVRGQTTGELFF.